This T cell receptor beta chain emerged from a study of CD8 T cells in ankylosing spondylitis. Study-level results: Clones linked to disease were reported to show significant enrichment in matched ankylosing spondylitis synovial fluid. Disease-linked clones were found to be CD8+ and relatively rare in peripheral blood. A motif in TCR beta, a set of eight highly homologous variants, appeared characteristic of ankylosing spondylitis blood.

TCRdb used MiXCR to reprocess the 5' RACE reads, holding one entry per CDR3 protein. Of around 330,000 distinct CDR3 sequences in the sample, around a tenth were seen once. This clonotype came up many times. Its antigen remains unknown. The CDR3 runs to 13 residues. V was cut by 2 bases and J by 2 bases, with 7 bases left in between. From germline, CDR1 is SGHKS and CDR2 YYEKEE (reference sequence). This TCR derives from a female donor with ankylosing spondylitis or in good health (not recorded which). The sequencing input was blood, either unsorted or a sorted T cell fraction (not recorded which). The V and J genes are TRBV5-5 and TRBJ2-5; D ambiguous. The CDR3 spells CASSLQMQETQYF. The CDR3 bases are TGTGCCAGCAGCTTACAGATGCAAGAGACCCAGTACTTC.